A single sample is the source of the 30 T cell receptor beta chains below, sequenced in a study of cytomegalovirus exposure and HLA in healthy donors (dated 2017 in TCRdb). Library generation was performed with the immunoSEQ multiplex PCR assay. For the multiplex PCR, a mixture combining 60 forward primers for TCR Vbeta segments and 13 reverse primers for TCR Jbeta segments was used. Drawn from immuneACCESS, this table holds only the in-frame rearrangements with V and J called that TCRdb kept. Clones are partly lost; checked studies trace under half to an unresolved V gene and leave the rest unexplained. The sample has around 250,000 clones on record, about 80% of them singletons. The ten most abundant clones make up roughly 7.4% of the sample. Sequencing used PBMCs. The receptors were sampled from an older woman in good health and CMV-seropositive.

This clone was observed once. V gene TRBV11-2 combines with J gene TRBJ2-1; 8 bases line up with TRBD2. Germline V gene lookup returns CDR1 SGHAT and CDR2 FQNNGV. V was clipped by 6 bases and J by 2 bases; unmatched bases: 6. This CDR3 spans 15 amino acids. The CDR3 sequence is CASRPLAGPYNEQFF. CDR3 DNA sequence: TGTGCCAGCAGGCCCTTAGCGGGACCCTACAATGAGCAGTTCTTC. The entire variable domain, with the rest obtained from reference TRBV11-2 and TRBJ2-1, is as follows: EAGVAQSPRYKIIEKRQSVAFWCNPISGHATLYWYQQILGQGPKLLIQFQNNGVVDDSQLPKDRFSAERLKGVDSTLKIQPAKLEDSAVYLCASRPLAGPYNEQFFGPGTRLTVL.

This clone was detected only a few times. J is TRBJ2-5 and V is TRBV5-4; weak D call: TRBD2 (6 bases). The ends were cut back, 1 base at V and 2 bases at J, with 18 bases in the middle. CDR3 length: 17 residues. The germline V gene encodes CDR1 SGHNT and CDR2 YYREEE (reference sequence). The CDR3 sequence is CASSLPRGGVTQETQYF. As DNA, the CDR3 is TGTGCCAGCAGCTTGCCCCGGGGAGGAGTGACACAAGAGACCCAGTACTTC.

The chain combines TRBV4-1 with TRBJ2-7, with D tentatively TRBD2 (5 bases). The CDR3 spans 16 residues. Germline V lookup: CDR1 MGHRA, CDR2 YSYEKL. Trimming left V 0 bases short and J 0 bases short, with 12 bases between. This CDR3 reads CASSQEGTRSSYEQYF. The CDR3 nucleotides read TGCGCCAGCAGCCAAGAAGGTACTAGGAGCTCCTACGAGCAGTACTTC.

V and J are TRBV4-1 and TRBJ1-1, with D perhaps TRBD1 (5 bases). The CDR3 spans 15 residues. The germline V and J ends were trimmed by 3 bases and 11 bases, with 22 bases remaining between them. Germline values: CDR1 MGHRA, CDR2 YSYEKL. The CDR3 protein is CASSHSTRAGGGAFF. CDR3 coding DNA: TGCGCCAGCAGCCACTCCACAAGGGCGGGGGGGGGTGCTTTCTTT.

The genes are TRBV28 and TRBJ1-2; weak D call: TRBD1 (5 bases). The CDR3 is 13 residues long. Germline CDR1 MDHEN, CDR2 SYDVKM. Trimming stripped 4 bases from V and 6 bases from J, with 12 bases between. CDR3 amino acids: CASSSGGENGYTF. Here the CDR3 DNA reads TGTGCCAGCAGTTCGGGAGGGGAGAATGGCTACACCTTC.

This chain uses TRBV5-4 with TRBJ2-4, with TRBD1 matching over 11 bases. Germline assignment: CDR1 SGHNT and CDR2 YYREEE (reference sequence). Germline trimming cut 1 base from V and 7 bases from J; bases unmatched to any gene: 13. The CDR3 extends over 18 amino acids. This chain's CDR3 is CASSLLAGTGGRGNIQYF. The CDR3 DNA sequence: TGTGCCAGCAGCTTGTTGGCCGGGACAGGGGGTAGGGGTAACATTCAGTACTTC.

The V and J genes are TRBV11-1 and TRBJ2-5; 8 bases align to TRBD2. This CDR3 contains 16 residues. With V trimmed by 4 bases and J by 4 bases, 11 bases remained unmatched. The germline V gene has CDR1 SGHAT and CDR2 FQDESV (reference sequence). The CDR3 spells CASSYRSSGIRETQYF. The DNA of the CDR3 is TGTGCCAGCAGCTACCGGAGTAGCGGGATAAGAGAGACCCAGTACTTC. The complete variable domain, with remaining parts taken from reference TRBV11-1 and TRBJ2-5, reads EAEVAQSPRYKITEKSQAVAFWCDPISGHATLYWYRQILGQGPELLVQFQDESVVDDSQLPKDRFSAERLKGVDSTLKIQPAELGDSAMYLCASSYRSSGIRETQYFGPGTRLLVL.

The gene calls are TRBV4-1 and TRBJ1-2; 8 bases agree with TRBD1. This CDR3 region has 15 residues. V dropped 4 bases and J dropped 4; count of bases not matched to a gene: 8. Per the germline V gene, CDR1 is MGHRA and CDR2 is YSYEKL. The DNA of the CDR3 is TGCGCCAGCAGCCGCGGACAGGGAATCGGCTATGGCTACACCTTC. Protein: CASSRGQGIGYGYTF.

This clone was observed a few times. The chain carries TRBV9 and TRBJ2-2; the match to TRBD1 covers 8 bases. The CDR3 is made up of 15 amino acids. CDR1 is SGDLS and CDR2 is YYNGEE in the germline V gene. V gave up 3 bases and J gave up 1 base; unmatched junction bases: 2. CDR3 protein: CASSEGTGNTGELFF. The CDR3, as DNA: TGTGCCAGCAGCGAAGGGACAGGGAACACCGGGGAGCTGTTTTTT.

This clone was observed once. This rearrangement joins TRBV19 to TRBJ1-2, with D possibly TRBD1 on 5 matching bases. CDR3 length: 14 residues. Germline-derived CDR1 and CDR2 are LNHDA and SQIVND (reference sequence). V lost 2 bases, J lost 2 bases, and 9 bases lay in between. CDR3 coding DNA: TGTGCCAGTAGTATAACCGACAGAAACTATGGCTACACCTTC. This gives the protein CASSITDRNYGYTF.

The chain combines TRBV5-1 with TRBJ1-1; 8 nucleotides align to TRBD1. Trimming cost V 4 bases and J 3 bases; bases outside gene matches: 11. The CDR3 is made up of 16 amino acids. Looked up from germline, CDR1 is SGHRS and CDR2 is YFSETQ. The CDR3 coding sequence is TGCGCCAGCAGCCGATATGGACAGGGAATATACACTGAAGCTTTCTTT. Its protein product is CASSRYGQGIYTEAFF. Full variable domain (rest looked up from reference TRBV5-1 and TRBJ1-1): KAGVTQTPRYLIKTRGQQVTLSCSPISGHRSVSWYQQTPGQGLQFLFEYFSETQRNKGNFPGRFSGRQFSNSRSEMNVSTLELGDSALYLCASSRYGQGIYTEAFFGQGTRLTVV.

The rearrangement joins TRBV28 to TRBJ1-2; D ambiguous. From germline, CDR1 is MDHEN and CDR2 SYDVKM. The CDR3 runs to 13 residues. V was cut by 6 bases and J by 8 bases, with 16 bases left in between. CDR3 sequence: CASRNGQAMGYTF. For the CDR3, the DNA is TGTGCCAGCAGAAATGGGCAGGCCATGGGCTACACCTTC.

J is TRBJ1-5 and V is TRBV19; D may be TRBD1 (6 bases). Looked up from germline, CDR1 is LNHDA and CDR2 is SQIVND (reference sequence). This CDR3 comprises 14 residues. V shed 3 bases and J shed 6 bases, with 12 bases lying between them. CDR3 sequence (DNA): TGTGCCAGTAGTATCGGGGCAGGGGCTCAGCCCCAGCATTTT. Its translation is CASSIGAGAQPQHF.

V is TRBV19 and J is TRBJ2-5; no clear D. The CDR3 spans 11 residues. Looked up from germline, CDR1 is LNHDA and CDR2 is SQIVND (reference sequence). V was cut by 5 bases and J by 6 bases, with 7 bases left in between. Written as DNA, the CDR3 is TGTGCCAGTAGTGGCCACCAGACCCAGTACTTC. Protein sequence: CASSGHQTQYF.

V and J are TRBV28 and TRBJ2-7; unclear D gene. V was shortened by 3 bases and J by 6 bases, with 6 bases between the two germline ends. The CDR3 runs 11 residues. Per germline, CDR1 MDHEN and CDR2 SYDVKM. CDR3 residues: CASSFRSEQYF. The CDR3 DNA reads as TGTGCCAGCAGTTTCCGTTCCGAGCAGTACTTC.

This sequence joins TRBV28 and TRBJ2-4, with 8 positions matching TRBD1. V shed 2 bases, J shed 1 base, and the junction held 4 bases outside the gene matches. CDR3 length: 16 residues. The germline V gene has CDR1 MDHEN and CDR2 SYDVKM. The CDR3 nucleotides are TGTGCCAGCAGTTTAGCAGGGGGCAATGCCAAAAACATTCAGTACTTC. It codes for CASSLAGGNAKNIQYF. Looking up the rest from reference TRBV28 and TRBJ2-4 gives the full variable domain: DVKVTQSSRYLVKRTGEKVFLECVQDMDHENMFWYRQDPGLGLRLIYFSYDVKMKEKGDIPEGYSVSREKKERFSLILESASTNQTSMYLCASSLAGGNAKNIQYFGAGTRLSVL.

The chain couples TRBV12-5 to TRBJ1-3; D remains ambiguous. CDR1 LGHNT and CDR2 FRNRAP come from the germline V gene. CDR3 length: 13 amino acids. V was pared by 8 bases and J by 6 bases, with 14 bases between. The CDR3 is CASFGSDSNTIYF. Written as DNA, the CDR3 is TGTGCTAGTTTTGGGAGCGATTCAAACACCATATATTTT.

The count of this clone is one. This chain links TRBV30 with TRBJ1-1, with no clear D. V was clipped by 0 bases and J by 3 bases, with 8 bases between them. The CDR3 length is 13 residues. Per germline, CDR1 GTSNPN and CDR2 SVGIG (reference sequence). The CDR3 region is CAWSVHAHTEAFF. CDR3 coding DNA: TGTGCCTGGAGTGTACACGCCCACACTGAAGCTTTCTTT.

A few counts support this clone. V gene TRBV5-5 combines with J gene TRBJ1-5; D is perhaps TRBD1 (5 bases). Germline-derived CDR1 and CDR2 are SGHKS and YYEKEE (reference sequence). The CDR3 has 13 residues. V dropped 0 bases and J dropped 9 bases, with 10 bases sitting between them. The CDR3 loop is CASSLEQGRPQHF. CDR3 sequence (DNA): TGTGCCAGCAGCTTGGAGCAGGGAAGGCCCCAGCATTTT.

Points on this clone: An end of the junction does not agree with germline; a read error may underlie this. This chain links TRBV7-9 with TRBJ2-7, with TRBD1 identical over 11 bases. From germline, CDR1 is SEHNR and CDR2 FQNEAQ (reference sequence). The CDR3 length is 14 residues. The CDR3 is CSSSLGQGAYEQYF. CDR3 DNA sequence: TGTTCCAGCAGCTTGGGACAGGGGGCCTACGAGCAGTACTTC.

The CDR3 sequence is CASSLDVAPHNTQYF. CDR3 bases: TGTGCCAGCAGCTTAGACGTAGCCCCACACAATACGCAGTATTTT. The chain combines TRBV7-2 with TRBJ2-3; D is ambiguous. The CDR3 loop spans 15 amino acids. V was pared by 1 base and J by 7 bases, with 15 bases between. In germline, CDR1 is SGHTA, CDR2 FQGNSA.

The J gene is TRBJ2-3, the V gene TRBV5-5; 10 nucleotides match TRBD2. The length of the CDR3 is 16 residues. J gave up 4 bases and V 0 bases, and 5 bases lay outside the gene matches. The germline gives CDR1 SGHKS, CDR2 YYEKEE (reference sequence). In DNA form, the CDR3 reads TGTGCCAGCAGCTTGGCGGCAGCGGGAGGGCCAGATACGCAGTATTTT. This codes for CASSLAAAGGPDTQYF. Full variable domain (remainder filled in from reference TRBV5-5 and TRBJ2-3): DAGVTQSPTHLIKTRGQQVTLRCSPISGHKSVSWYQQVLGQGPQFIFQYYEKEERGRGNFPDRFSARQFPNYSSELNVNALLLGDSALYLCASSLAAAGGPDTQYFGPGTRLTVL.

This sequence joins TRBV4-1 and TRBJ2-1; 9 positions match TRBD2. V trimming: 1 base; J trimming: 3 bases; junction bases outside the gene matches: 10. The CDR3 contains 18 residues. The germline V gene has CDR1 MGHRA and CDR2 YSYEKL. DNA for the CDR3: TGCGCCAGCAGCCAAGGAGATGGAGCGGGAGGACTCTACAATGAGCAGTTCTTC. This translates into CASSQGDGAGGLYNEQFF.

V is TRBV18 and J is TRBJ2-7, with a weak D call TRBD2 (6 bases). The CDR3 covers 15 residues. With 3 bases removed from V and 4 bases from J, the gap between germline ends came to 16 bases. CDR1 KGHSH and CDR2 LQKENI come from the germline V gene. Here the CDR3 DNA reads TGTGCCAGCTCACCTCGTGAGGGCGGAGGGTACGAGCAGTACTTC. It codes for CASSPREGGGYEQYF.

This rearrangement joins TRBV5-1 to TRBJ2-5, with 8 nucleotides matching TRBD1. Germline V gene lookup returns CDR1 SGHRS and CDR2 YFSETQ. The CDR3 has 14 residues. Trimming removed 4 bases from V and 1 base from J; junction bases left unmatched: 3. CDR3 DNA sequence: TGCGCCAGCAGCGGGGACAGGCCCCAAGAGACCCAGTACTTC. This encodes CASSGDRPQETQYF.

The chain employs TRBV5-1 and TRBJ1-1, with D possibly matching TRBD1 (6 bases). The CDR3 has 15 amino acids. The germline V gene has CDR1 SGHRS and CDR2 YFSETQ. V lost 4 bases and J lost 4, with 17 bases in between. CDR3 loop: CASSALNGRGTEAFF. CDR3 DNA: TGCGCCAGCAGCGCCCTCAATGGCAGGGGCACTGAAGCTTTCTTT.

The chain is built from TRBV5-1 and TRBJ2-7; 9 bases match TRBD2. The CDR3 runs 15 residues. V shed 4 bases and J 0 bases; nucleotides not matched to a gene: 5. Germline CDR1 and CDR2: SGHRS and YFSETQ. The CDR3 is CASSAGGTASYEQYF. The DNA for the CDR3 is TGCGCCAGCAGCGCGGGGGGGACAGCCTCCTACGAGCAGTACTTC.

The chain has TRBV5-4 and TRBJ2-1; TRBD2 agrees at 14 bases. The CDR3 spans 16 residues. V gave up 4 bases and J gave up 6 bases; unmatched junction bases: 6. Germline V gives CDR1 SGHNT, CDR2 YYREEE (reference sequence). The CDR3, as DNA: TGTGCCAGCAGCCCTGGGACTAGCGGGAGTCTCAATGAGCAGTTCTTC. As protein: CASSPGTSGSLNEQFF.

The sample holds a few counts of this clone. The V call is TRBV19, the J call TRBJ2-7, with 7 bases that match TRBD1. The V gene end was trimmed by 5 bases and the J gene end by 0 bases; junction bases not matched to a gene: 10. This CDR3 is built from 16 residues. CDR1 and CDR2 from the germline V gene are LNHDA and SQIVND (reference sequence). The CDR3 region has the DNA TGTGCCAGTAGTGACTCCCGGGACAGACTCTCCTACGAGCAGTACTTC. As protein: CASSDSRDRLSYEQYF.

The chain links TRBV4-1 to TRBJ2-3, with 11 bases aligning to TRBD1. Germline CDR1 reads MGHRA; CDR2 reads YSYEKL. This CDR3 region has 18 residues. The J segment lost 7 bases and the V segment lost 1 base, leaving 13 bases of the junction unmatched. CDR3 sequence (DNA): TGCGCCAGCAGCCAAGTAAGGTCCGGGACAGGGGGTCTCTATACGCAGTATTTT. It is translated as CASSQVRSGTGGLYTQYF.